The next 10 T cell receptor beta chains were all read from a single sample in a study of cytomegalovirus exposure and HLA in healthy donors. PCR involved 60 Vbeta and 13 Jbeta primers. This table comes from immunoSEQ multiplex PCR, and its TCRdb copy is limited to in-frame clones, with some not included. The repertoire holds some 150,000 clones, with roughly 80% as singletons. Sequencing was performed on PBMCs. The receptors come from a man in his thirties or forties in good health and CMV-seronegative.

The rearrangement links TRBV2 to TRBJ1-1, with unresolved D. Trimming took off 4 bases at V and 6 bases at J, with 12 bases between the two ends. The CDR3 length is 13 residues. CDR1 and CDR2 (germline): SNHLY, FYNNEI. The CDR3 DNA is TGTGCCAGCAGTGGGAGGAAGGATCCTGAAGCTTTCTTT. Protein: CASSGRKDPEAFF.

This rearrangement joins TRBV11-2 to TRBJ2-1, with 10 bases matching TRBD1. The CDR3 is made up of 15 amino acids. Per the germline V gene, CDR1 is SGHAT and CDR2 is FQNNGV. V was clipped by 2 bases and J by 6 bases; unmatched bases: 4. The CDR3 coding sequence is TGTGCCAGCAGCTTACACTGGACAGGGGGCAATGAGCAGTTCTTC. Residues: CASSLHWTGGNEQFF.

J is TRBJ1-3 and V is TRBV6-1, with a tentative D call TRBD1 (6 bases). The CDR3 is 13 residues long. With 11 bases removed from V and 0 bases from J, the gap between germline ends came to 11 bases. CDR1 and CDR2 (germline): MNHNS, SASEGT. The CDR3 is CAVQDSSGNTIYF. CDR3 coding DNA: TGTGCCGTACAGGACAGCTCTGGAAACACCATATATTTT.

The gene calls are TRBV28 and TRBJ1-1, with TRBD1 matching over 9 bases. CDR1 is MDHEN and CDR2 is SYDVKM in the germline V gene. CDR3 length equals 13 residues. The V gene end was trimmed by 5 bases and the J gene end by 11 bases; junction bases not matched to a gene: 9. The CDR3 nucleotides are TGTGCCAGCAGTCTAGAGTCACAGGGGGCGGCTTTCTTT. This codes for CASSLESQGAAFF.

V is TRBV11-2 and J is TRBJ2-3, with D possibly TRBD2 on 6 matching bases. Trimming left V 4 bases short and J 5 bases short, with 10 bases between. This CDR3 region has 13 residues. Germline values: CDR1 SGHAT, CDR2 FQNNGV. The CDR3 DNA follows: TGTGCCAGCAGCTCACTAGCTAGAGATACGCAGTATTTT. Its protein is CASSSLARDTQYF.

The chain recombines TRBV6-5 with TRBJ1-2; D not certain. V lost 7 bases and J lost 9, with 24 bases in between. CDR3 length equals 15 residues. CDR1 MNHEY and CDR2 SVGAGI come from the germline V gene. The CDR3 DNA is TGTGCCAGCACCATCGAACGGGCGGGGTCTGGGCGCTACACCTTC. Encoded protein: CASTIERAGSGRYTF.

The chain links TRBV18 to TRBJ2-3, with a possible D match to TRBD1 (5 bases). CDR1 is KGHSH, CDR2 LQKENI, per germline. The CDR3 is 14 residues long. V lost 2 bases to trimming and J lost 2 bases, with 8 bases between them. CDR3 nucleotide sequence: TGTGCCAGCTCACCAAGGGGATTCACAGATACGCAGTATTTT. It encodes CASSPRGFTDTQYF.

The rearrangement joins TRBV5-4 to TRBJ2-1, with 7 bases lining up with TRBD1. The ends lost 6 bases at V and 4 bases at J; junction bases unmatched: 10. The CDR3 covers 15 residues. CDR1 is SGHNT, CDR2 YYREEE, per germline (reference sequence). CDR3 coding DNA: TGTGCCAGCACCGGTCGGGACAGAATGTACAATGAGCAGTTCTTC. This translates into CASTGRDRMYNEQFF.

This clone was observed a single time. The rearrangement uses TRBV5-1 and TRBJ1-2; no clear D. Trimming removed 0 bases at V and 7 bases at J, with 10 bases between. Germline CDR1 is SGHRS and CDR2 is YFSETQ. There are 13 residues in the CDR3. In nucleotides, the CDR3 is TGCGCCAGCAGCTTGGATAGAGCTCCTGGCTACACCTTC. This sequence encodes CASSLDRAPGYTF. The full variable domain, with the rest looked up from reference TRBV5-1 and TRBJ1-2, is KAGVTQTPRYLIKTRGQQVTLSCSPISGHRSVSWYQQTPGQGLQFLFEYFSETQRNKGNFPGRFSGRQFSNSRSEMNVSTLELGDSALYLCASSLDRAPGYTFGSGTRLTVV.

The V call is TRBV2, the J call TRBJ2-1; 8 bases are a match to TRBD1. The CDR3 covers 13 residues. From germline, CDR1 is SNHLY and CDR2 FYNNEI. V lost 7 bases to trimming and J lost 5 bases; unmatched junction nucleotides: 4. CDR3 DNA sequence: TGTGCCAGCAAGGACAGGGTAGACAATGAGCAGTTCTTC. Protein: CASKDRVDNEQFF. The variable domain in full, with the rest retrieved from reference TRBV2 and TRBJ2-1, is EPEVTQTPSHQVTQMGQEVILRCVPISNHLYFYWYRQILGQKVEFLVSFYNNEISEKSEIFDDQFSVERPDGSNFTLKIRSTKLEDSAMYFCASKDRVDNEQFFGPGTRLTVL.